Detailed here is one T cell receptor beta chain. The antigen remains unidentified. Generated by immunoSEQ multiplex PCR, the TCRdb table keeps only in-frame clones and is missing some. The sample yields 50,000 to 65,000 clones, 89% seen once. Trimming pared 1 base from V and 10 bases from J, leaving 22 bases between. The CDR3 contains 16 residues. Germline CDR1 reads MNHNS; CDR2 reads SASEGT. The entry originates in a study of OX40 agonist ivuxolimab in advanced cancers. Turning to the study itself: Earlier treatment with anti-PD-1, anti-PD-L1 or anti-CTLA-4 was permitted, and around 43% had received some. Three individuals attained partial responses, comprising one hepatocellular carcinoma case and two cutaneous melanoma cases.

Regarding the study as a whole: Dose levels from 0.1 to 3.0 mg/kg saw CD4+ and CD8+ blood T cells expand clonally by week 6.

Samples of blood were obtained at baseline, on cycle 4 day 1, and on cycle 7 day 1. Sequenced material: CD4+ or CD8+ T cells sorted from blood, taken in a trial of the OX40 agonist ivuxolimab. V is TRBV6-1 and J is TRBJ1-2, with D tentatively TRBD1 (5 bases). The sequence was collected from an adult with an advanced solid tumor such as melanoma, head and neck, liver or kidney cancer. The CDR3 DNA sequence: TGTGCCAGCAGTGAAGGTTTTTATCGGGGGTCGGTGTTCTACACCTTC. Its translation: CASSEGFYRGSVFYTF.